This entry features one T cell receptor (beta chain) sequence. In this sample, this clone turned up once. No cognate antigen has been identified for it. Base qualities are missing; no much larger clone stands one base away. Each collaborating institution followed its own protocols to collect whole blood in K2EDTA tubes. For TCRbeta analysis, collaborator samples were shipped as frozen whole blood, as isolated PBMCs, or as DNA extracted from either sample type. The data originate from a study of blood T cell repertoires in COVID-19 (dated by TCRdb to the early 2020s). Regarding the research as a whole: Collaborator samples came from the United States, Italy and Spain and covered acute and convalescent phases of COVID-19. The prospective study material was composed of cDNA or gDNA derived from T cells, B-cell-depleted T cells, or PBMCs. Deeply sampled blood TCRbeta repertoires from subjects exposed to, actively infected with, or recovered from COVID-19 were included in the dataset. The repertoires were released in a freely available public database intended as a resource for research on the immune response to SARS-CoV-2. Samples came from the ongoing ImmuneRACE study (first 160 participants) plus 1,254 subjects from 6 global collaborators. Nearly every sample came with metadata listing a de-identified subject ID, COVID-19 status, age in years and sex. Where available, HLA class I and class II types were obtained from metadata supplied by the sample provider rather than from assay-based typing.

The investigation overall reported the following: How much clinical and demographic metadata was included differed by source and by participant, and the metadata was provided uncurated.

TCRbeta CDR3 regions were amplified from genomic DNA by means of the immunoSEQ Assay, a bias-controlled multiplex PCR. On the study's bioinformatics: The number of nucleated cells in each sample was estimated by amplification of reference gene primers within the assay. To quantify the absolute abundance of each unique TCRbeta CDR3 rearrangement, sequence reads were collapsed and filtered. For each sample, productive Simpson clonality was calculated as the square root of Simpson's diversity index across productive rearrangements. In TCRdb, the immuneACCESS table is reduced to in-frame sequences with V and J assigned. These tables do not hold every clone; where another copy was compared, an unresolved V gene accounts for under half, and the others remain unexplained. V and J calls plus clone size are reproduced from that table; the DNA served to infer D and trimming. Present in this sample are around 250,000 clones, approximately 83% of which were seen just once. Clones ranked in the top ten supply 4% to 5.5% of the sample.

The CDR3, cysteine through phenylalanine, is 15 amino acids long. Kept here is only the CDR3 DNA, which spans 45 bases and is read in frame from base 1. Unmatched junction bases come to 19, with V trimmed by 9 bases and J by 7 bases. Reading the germline V gene (reference sequence) gives CDR1 SGHNT and CDR2 YYREEE. The receptor comes from a man over 45 with active or convalescent COVID-19. The sample taken for sequencing was peripheral blood. The receptor chain draws on TRBV5-4 and TRBJ2-7; 7 bases in the middle match TRBD1. The DNA sequence follows: TGTGCCACCACCTCGAGTGGACAGGTGCTCGGGGAGCAGTACTTC. Translated, this gives CATTSSGQVLGEQYF.